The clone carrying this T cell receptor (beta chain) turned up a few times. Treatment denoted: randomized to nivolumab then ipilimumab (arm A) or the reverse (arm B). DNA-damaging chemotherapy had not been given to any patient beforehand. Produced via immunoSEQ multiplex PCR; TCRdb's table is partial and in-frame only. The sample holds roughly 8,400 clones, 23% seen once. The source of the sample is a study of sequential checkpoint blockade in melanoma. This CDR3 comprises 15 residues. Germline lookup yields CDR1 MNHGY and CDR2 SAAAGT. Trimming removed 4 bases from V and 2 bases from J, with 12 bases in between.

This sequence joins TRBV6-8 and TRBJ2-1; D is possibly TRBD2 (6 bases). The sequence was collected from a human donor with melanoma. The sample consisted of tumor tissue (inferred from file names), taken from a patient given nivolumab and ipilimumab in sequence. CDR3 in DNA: TGTGCCAGCAGTTCTGTCTGGGGGGCCTACAATGAGCAGTTCTTC. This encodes CASSSVWGAYNEQFF.